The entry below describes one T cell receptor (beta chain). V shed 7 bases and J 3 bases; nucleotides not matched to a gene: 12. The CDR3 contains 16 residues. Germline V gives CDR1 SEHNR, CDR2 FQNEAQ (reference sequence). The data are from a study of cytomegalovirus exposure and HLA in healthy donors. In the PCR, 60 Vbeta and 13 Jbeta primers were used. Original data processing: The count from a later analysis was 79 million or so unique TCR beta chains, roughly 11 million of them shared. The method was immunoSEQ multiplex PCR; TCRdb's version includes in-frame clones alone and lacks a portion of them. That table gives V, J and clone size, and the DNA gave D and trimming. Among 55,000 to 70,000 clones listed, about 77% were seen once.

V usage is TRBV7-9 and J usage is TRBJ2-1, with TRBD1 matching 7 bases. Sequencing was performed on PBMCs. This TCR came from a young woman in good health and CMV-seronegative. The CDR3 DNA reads TGTGCCAGCACCCCCATAGGGGGCGACAGCTACAATGAGCAGTTCTTC. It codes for CASTPIGGDSYNEQFF.